The count of the clone carrying this TCR beta chain is one. TCRdb analysed the 5' RACE reads with MiXCR anew, one entry per CDR3 protein. The table lists 1.5 million to 2 million distinct CDR3 sequences, 32% of them singletons. The sample belongs to a study of identical twins. Trimming took 1 base from V and 5 from J, leaving 11 bases between them. This CDR3 is 13 amino acids long. Germline CDR1 reads SQVTM; CDR2 reads ANQGSEA. This chain links TRBV29-1 with TRBJ1-1; D possibly corresponds to TRBD1 (5 bases). The sequence was obtained from a newborn girl in good health. The sample consisted of cord blood. As DNA, the CDR3 is TGCAGCGTTGAAGTGGGGGGAGGGACTGAAGCTTTCTTT. Amino acids: CSVEVGGGTEAFF. Full variable domain (remainder filled in from reference TRBV29-1 and TRBJ1-1): SAVISQKPSRDICQRGTSLTIQCQVDSQVTMMFWYRQQPGQSLTLIATANQGSEATYESGFVIDKFPISRPNLTFSTLTVSNMSPEDSSIYLCSVEVGGGTEAFFGQGTRLTVV.